This T cell receptor (beta chain) was captured by sequencing in a study of CD8 T cells in ankylosing spondylitis. The study's findings and limits: One TCR beta motif, made up of under ten highly homologous variants, appeared characteristic of ankylosing spondylitis blood. In reactive arthritis synovial fluid and blood, some motif variants had been reported before.

The CDR3 spans 13 residues. Germline assignment: CDR1 SGHRS and CDR2 YFSETQ. V lost 7 bases to trimming and J lost 10 bases; unmatched junction nucleotides: 10. Molecular-barcoded quantitative 5'-RACE produced these TCR beta libraries. MiXCR, run by TCRdb on the 5' RACE reads, gives a single entry per CDR3 protein. The table includes about 88,000 distinct CDR3 sequences, more than 25% detected once. This clonotype was counted ten times or more. Its antigen remains unidentified. The chain employs TRBV5-1 and TRBJ2-1; 8 positions agree with TRBD2. Sequenced input: blood, either unsorted or a sorted T cell fraction (not recorded which). The origin of this receptor is a male donor with ankylosing spondylitis or in good health (not recorded which). The CDR3 spells CASQRETPGEQFF. The DNA of the CDR3 is TGCGCCAGCCAGCGGGAGACCCCGGGAGAGCAGTTCTTC.